A selection of T cell receptor beta chains follows, all from one sample in a study of blood T cell repertoires in COVID-19. Generated by immunoSEQ multiplex PCR, the TCRdb table keeps only in-frame clones and is missing some. The repertoire includes some 240,000 clones, 82% of them detected once, and about 4.8% sits in the top ten. Sequenced material: peripheral blood. The receptor set was obtained from a woman between 65 and 79 years old with COVID-19, enrolled during active disease. Each CDR3 is given with its conserved first and last residue. D genes are given only for firm matches.

CSAAHGGEAFF	TGCAGTGCTGCGCACGGGGGGGAAGCTTTCTTT	NA	TRBV20-1	TRBJ1-1
CASSSQAPSYNEQFF	TGTGCCAGCAGTTCACAGGCCCCCTCCTACAATGAGCAGTTCTTC	NA	TRBV6-2/TRBV6-3	TRBJ2-1
CATSDPDSDSYEQYF	TGTGCCACCAGTGACCCTGACTCCGACTCCTACGAGCAGTACTTC	NA	TRBV24-1	TRBJ2-7
CASSPDGRQGNYGYTF	TGTGCCAGCAGCCCAGATGGCCGACAGGGAAACTATGGCTACACCTTC	TRBD1	TRBV7-2	TRBJ1-2
CASSPGLSNEKLFF	TGTGCCAGTTCTCCGGGACTCTCCAATGAAAAACTGTTTTTT	NA	TRBV18	TRBJ1-4
CASSTGYTYEQYF	TGTGCCAGCAGCACGGGGTACACCTACGAGCAGTACTTC	NA	TRBV5-8	TRBJ2-7
CASSFGAQGSLGSPLHF	TGTGCCAGCAGCTTTGGAGCCCAGGGGAGTCTTGGGTCACCCCTCCACTTT	NA	TRBV5-4	TRBJ1-6
CSASGLAGGITEQYF	TGCAGTGCTAGTGGGCTAGCGGGAGGAATTACCGAGCAGTACTTC	TRBD2	TRBV20-1	TRBJ2-7
CSVGLAGADTQYF	TGCAGCGTTGGGCTAGCGGGCGCAGATACGCAGTATTTT	TRBD2	TRBV29-1	TRBJ2-3
CASSPSGQGAVGYTF	TGTGCCAGCAGCCCCTCGGGACAGGGGGCTGTTGGCTACACCTTC	TRBD1	TRBV7-2	TRBJ1-2
CASSLAAWQGGSGYTF	TGTGCCAGCAGCTTAGCGGCCTGGCAGGGTGGGTCGGGCTACACCTTC	NA	TRBV7-9	TRBJ1-2
CASSYTRGGRYGYTF	TGTGCCAGCAGCTACACACGTGGCGGCCGCTATGGCTACACCTTC	NA	TRBV3-1/TRBV3-2	TRBJ1-2
CASSIIVNTEAFF	TGTGCCAGCTCAATAATAGTGAACACTGAAGCTTTCTTT	NA	TRBV18	TRBJ1-1